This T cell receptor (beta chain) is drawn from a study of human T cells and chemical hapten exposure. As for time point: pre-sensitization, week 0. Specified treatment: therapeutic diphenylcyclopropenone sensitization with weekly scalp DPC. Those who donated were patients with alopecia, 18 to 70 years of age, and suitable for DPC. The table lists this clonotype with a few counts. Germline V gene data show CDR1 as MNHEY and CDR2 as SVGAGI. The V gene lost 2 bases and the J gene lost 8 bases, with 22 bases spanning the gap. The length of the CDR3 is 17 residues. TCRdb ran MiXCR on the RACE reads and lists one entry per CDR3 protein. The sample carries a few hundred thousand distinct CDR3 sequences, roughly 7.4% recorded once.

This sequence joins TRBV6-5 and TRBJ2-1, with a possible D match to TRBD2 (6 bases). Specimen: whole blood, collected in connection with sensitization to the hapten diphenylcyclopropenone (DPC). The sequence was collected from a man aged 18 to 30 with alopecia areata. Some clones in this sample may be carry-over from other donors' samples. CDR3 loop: CASSYEAGPGSSDEQFF. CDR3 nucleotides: TGTGCCAGCAGTTACGAGGCGGGGCCAGGGTCGTCCGATGAGCAGTTCTTC.